The next 14 T cell receptor beta chains were all read from a single sample in a study of shared clonotypes between healthy human individuals. The protocol was immunoSEQ multiplex PCR, while the TCRdb copy is restricted to in-frame clones and leaves out a portion. The sample gives around 2,000,000 clones, around 95% of which show up once; 0.1% to 0.15% is in the top ten. Sequencing input: naive CD4+ T cells sorted from blood. Subset described: CD45RA+ positively selected. Every receptor here comes from a man aged 18 to 29 in good health.

The rearrangement joins TRBV5-1 to TRBJ2-3, with TRBD2 matching 8 bases. The J segment lost 0 bases and the V segment lost 4 bases, leaving 7 bases of the junction unmatched. CDR3 length equals 16 residues. Germline V gene lookup returns CDR1 SGHRS and CDR2 YFSETQ. The CDR3: CASSPLTSASTDTQYF. CDR3 DNA sequence: TGCGCCAGCAGCCCTCTGACTAGCGCGAGCACAGATACGCAGTATTTT.

The rearrangement uses TRBV18 and TRBJ2-7; 16 bases match TRBD2. With V trimmed by 6 bases and J by 0 bases, 8 bases remained unmatched. The CDR3 runs 18 residues. CDR1 and CDR2 (germline): KGHSH, LQKENI. Here the CDR3 reads CASSLGLAGGPLSYEQYF. CDR3 sequence (DNA): TGTGCCAGCTCCTTGGGACTAGCGGGAGGGCCACTCTCCTACGAGCAGTACTTC.

The chain recombines TRBV7-9 with TRBJ1-1, with 7 positions matching TRBD1. Germline loops: CDR1 SEHNR, CDR2 FQNEAQ (reference sequence). The CDR3 loop spans 15 amino acids. The trim removed 5 bases at V and 7 bases at J, leaving 13 bases unmatched. The CDR3 region is CASSPERQGSDEAFF. The CDR3 nucleotides are TGTGCCAGCAGCCCCGAGCGACAGGGTTCGGATGAAGCTTTCTTT.

The chain joins TRBV5-4 to TRBJ2-7, with 14 positions matching TRBD2. J lost 5 bases, V lost 6 bases, and 7 bases had no gene match. Germline V gives CDR1 SGHNT, CDR2 YYREEE (reference sequence). There are 15 residues in the CDR3. CDR3 bases: TGTGCCAGCACAGGGACTAGCGGGAGCGTCCACGAGCAGTACTTC. Amino acid sequence: CASTGTSGSVHEQYF. The full variable domain, in which reference TRBV5-4 and TRBJ2-7 provide the parts outside the CDR3, is ETGVTQSPTHLIKTRGQQVTLRCSSQSGHNTVSWYQQALGQGPQFIFQYYREEENGRGNFPPRFSGLQFPNYSSELNVNALELDDSALYLCASTGTSGSVHEQYFGPGTRLTVT.

The V call is TRBV5-1, the J call TRBJ2-3, with D possibly being TRBD2 (5 bases). The V end was cut by 0 bases, the J end by 1 base, with 9 bases between. Per the germline V gene, CDR1 is SGHRS and CDR2 is YFSETQ. The CDR3 totals 15 residues. This CDR3 reads CASSLGSAGTDTQYF. CDR3 sequence (DNA): TGCGCCAGCAGCTTGGGTAGCGCGGGCACAGATACGCAGTATTTT.

This chain uses TRBV18 with TRBJ1-3, with D uncertain. CDR1 is KGHSH, CDR2 LQKENI, per germline. The length of the CDR3 is 16 residues. V was shortened by 3 bases and J by 2 bases, with 14 bases between the two germline ends. CDR3 protein: CASSPGKGYPGNTIYF. DNA for the CDR3: TGTGCCAGCTCACCCGGTAAGGGCTACCCTGGAAACACCATATATTTT.

The chain carries TRBV7-9 and TRBJ1-2; D might be TRBD1 (5 bases). Trimming pared 3 bases from V and 9 bases from J, leaving 11 bases between. Germline CDR1 reads SEHNR; CDR2 reads FQNEAQ (reference sequence). CDR3 size: 12 residues. The CDR3 bases are TGTGCCAGCAGCTTCAATACGGACAGCTACACCTTC. It encodes CASSFNTDSYTF.

V gene TRBV29-1 combines with J gene TRBJ1-6; TRBD1 aligns across 10 bases. The CDR3 sequence is 14 residues long. In germline, CDR1 is SQVTM, CDR2 ANQGSEA. Germline trimming cut 5 bases from V and 7 bases from J; bases unmatched to any gene: 5. CDR3 amino acids: CSVSTGGLNSPLHF. CDR3 bases: TGCAGCGTTTCGACAGGGGGCCTAAATTCACCCCTCCACTTT.

Comments on this clone: Distinct nucleotide sequences in the sample also encode this CDR3. The DNA of the CDR3 is TGTGCCTGGCGGGGACTAGCCTACAATGAGCAGTTCTTC. Protein sequence: CAWRGLAYNEQFF. J is TRBJ2-1 and V is TRBV30; 8 bases agree with TRBD2. V lost 5 bases to trimming and J lost 2 bases; unmatched junction nucleotides: 2. The CDR3 has 13 amino acids. In germline, CDR1 is GTSNPN, CDR2 SVGIG (reference sequence).

The genes are TRBV19 and TRBJ2-7; 9 positions agree with TRBD1. CDR3 length equals 15 residues. Losses at the gene ends were 6 bases for V and 0 bases for J; bases not matched to a gene: 6. The germline gives CDR1 LNHDA, CDR2 SQIVND (reference sequence). CDR3 residues: CASRRDRASSYEQYF. The CDR3 DNA sequence: TGTGCCAGTAGAAGGGACAGGGCTAGCTCCTACGAGCAGTACTTC.

The V call is TRBV4-3, the J call TRBJ2-6, with 10 bases that match TRBD1. This CDR3 has 16 amino acids. The J segment lost 1 base and the V segment lost 3 bases, leaving 0 bases of the junction unmatched. Germline-derived CDR1 and CDR2 are LGHNA and YSLEER. The CDR3 loop is CASSQGQGSGANVLTF. CDR3 DNA: TGCGCCAGCAGCCAGGGACAGGGGTCTGGGGCCAACGTCCTGACTTTC.

This clone has only one observation. This chain connects TRBV27 to TRBJ1-2; no firm D call. The germline V gene encodes CDR1 MNHEY and CDR2 SMNVEV (reference sequence). The CDR3 totals 17 residues. Trimming removed 5 bases at V and 3 bases at J, with 22 bases between. CDR3 DNA sequence: TGTGCCAGCAGTGGCTCCTACCTCACGGCGGAGGACTATGGCTACACCTTC. Residues: CASSGSYLTAEDYGYTF.

V gene TRBV2 combines with J gene TRBJ1-1; weak D call: TRBD1 (5 bases). Germline CDR1 and CDR2: SNHLY and FYNNEI. Trimming stripped 6 bases from V and 4 bases from J, with 12 bases between. The CDR3 spans 13 residues. The CDR3 protein is CASRQEGATEAFF. CDR3 bases: TGTGCCAGCAGACAGGAAGGGGCCACTGAAGCTTTCTTT. Full variable domain (outside the CDR3, taken from reference TRBV2 and TRBJ1-1): EPEVTQTPSHQVTQMGQEVILRCVPISNHLYFYWYRQILGQKVEFLVSFYNNEISEKSEIFDDQFSVERPDGSNFTLKIRSTKLEDSAMYFCASRQEGATEAFFGQGTRLTVV.

The CDR3 DNA reads as TGTGCTAGTGGAAAGGACACCAGCACAGATACGCAGTATTTT. It specifies CASGKDTSTDTQYF. J is TRBJ2-3 and V is TRBV12-5, with D possibly TRBD1 on 5 matching bases. Germline lookup yields CDR1 LGHNT and CDR2 FRNRAP. V shed 6 bases and J shed 0 bases, with 10 bases lying between them. The CDR3 sequence is 14 residues long.